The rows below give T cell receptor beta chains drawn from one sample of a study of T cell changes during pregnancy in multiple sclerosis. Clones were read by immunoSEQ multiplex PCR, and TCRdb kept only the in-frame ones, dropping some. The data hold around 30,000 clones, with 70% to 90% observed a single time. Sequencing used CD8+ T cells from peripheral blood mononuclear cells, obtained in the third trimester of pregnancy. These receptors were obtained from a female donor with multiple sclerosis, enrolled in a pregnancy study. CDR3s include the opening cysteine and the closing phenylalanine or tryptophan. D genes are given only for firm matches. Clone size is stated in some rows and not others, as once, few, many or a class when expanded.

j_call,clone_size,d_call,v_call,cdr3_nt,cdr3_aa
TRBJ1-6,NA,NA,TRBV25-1,TGTGCCAGCAGTGAATATCGGGGGACCCCTAATTCACCCCTCCACTTT,CASSEYRGTPNSPLHF
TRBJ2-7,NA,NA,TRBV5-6,TGTGCCAGCAGCTTGGGCAGCTCCTACGAGCAGTACTTC,CASSLGSSYEQYF
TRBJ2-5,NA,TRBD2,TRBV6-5,TGTGCCAGCCGGACTAGTCAAGAGACCCAGTACTTC,CASRTSQETQYF
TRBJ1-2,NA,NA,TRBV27,TGTGCCAGCAGTCAATCCGCCCATCAGGGTTGGGGTGGCTACACCTTC,CASSQSAHQGWGGYTF
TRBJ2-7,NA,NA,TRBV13,TGTGCCAGCAGCTTAGCGGGGAGCTCCTACGAGCAGTACTTC,CASSLAGSSYEQYF
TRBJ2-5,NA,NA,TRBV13,TGTGCCAGCAGCTTAGGGCGGGGAGAGACCCAGTACTTC,CASSLGRGETQYF
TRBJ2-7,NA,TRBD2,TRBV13,TGTGCCAGCAGCTTAGGCCCTAGCGGGGGGCTCTGGGAGCAGTACTTC,CASSLGPSGGLWEQYF
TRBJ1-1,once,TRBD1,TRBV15,TGTGCCACCTCCCCAGGGGGTGGGGCTGAAGCTTTCTTT,CATSPGGGAEAFF
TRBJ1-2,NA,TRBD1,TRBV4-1,TGCGCCAGCAGTCAAACAGGGGGGGACTCCTATGGCTACACCTTC,CASSQTGGDSYGYTF
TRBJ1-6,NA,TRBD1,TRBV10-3,TGTGCCATCAGTGACCCCGCCCGGACAGGGGGGTATTCACCCCTCCACTTT,CAISDPARTGGYSPLHF
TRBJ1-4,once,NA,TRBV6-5,TGTGCCAGCAGCTCCTCGGGGGGTACTAATGAAAAACTGTTTTTT,CASSSSGGTNEKLFF
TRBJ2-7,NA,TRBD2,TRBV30,TGTGCCTGGAGAAAACTAGCGGGGACCTCCTACGAGCAGTACTTC,CAWRKLAGTSYEQYF
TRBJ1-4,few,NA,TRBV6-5,TGTGCCAGCAGGCTGGAGGGGCATGAAAAACTGTTTTTT,CASRLEGHEKLFF
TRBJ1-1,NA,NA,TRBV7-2,TGTGCCAGCGAACCAATCCGCCAAACAGGGTACACTGAAGCTTTCTTT,CASEPIRQTGYTEAFF
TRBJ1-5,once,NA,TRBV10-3,TGTGCCGCCGGCGTAGGGGGGGGAAAGGGGCAGCCCCAGCATTTT,CAAGVGGGKGQPQHF
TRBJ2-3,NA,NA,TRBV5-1,TGCGCCAGCAGCTACCGGGGTCTCGGGTATTTT,CASSYRGLGYF
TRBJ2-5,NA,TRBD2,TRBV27,TGTGCCAGCAGGAGCGGGGGCGGAGAGACCCAGTACTTC,CASRSGGGETQYF
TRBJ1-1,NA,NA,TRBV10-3,TGTGCCATCAGTGTACAGGGGAACACTGAAGCTTTCTTT,CAISVQGNTEAFF
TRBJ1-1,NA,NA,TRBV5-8,TGTGCCAGCAGTTACCCGGGAGGGATTTCTGAAGCTTTCTTT,CASSYPGGISEAFF
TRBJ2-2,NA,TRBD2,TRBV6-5,TGTGCCAGCAGAGTTAGCGGGGGTATCACCGGGGAGCTGTTTTTT,CASRVSGGITGELFF
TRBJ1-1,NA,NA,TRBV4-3,TGCGCCAGCAGCCAAGATCCGTATCTGAACACTGAAGCTTTCTTT,CASSQDPYLNTEAFF
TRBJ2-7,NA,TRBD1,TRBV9,TGTGCCAGCAGCGTAGCGTCAGGGGGATACGAGCAGTACTTC,CASSVASGGYEQYF
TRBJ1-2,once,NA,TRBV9,TGTGCCAGCACGTCGGGGTCGGGGAGTTTAGTTAATGGCTACACCTTC,CASTSGSGSLVNGYTF
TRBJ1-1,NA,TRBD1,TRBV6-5,TGTGCCAGCAGTCGGGGACAGGTGAACACTGAAGCTTTCTTT,CASSRGQVNTEAFF
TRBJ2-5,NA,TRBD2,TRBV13,TGTGCCAGCACCAAAGGGGGTAGCGGGGGGTCAGAGACCCAGTACTTC,CASTKGGSGGSETQYF
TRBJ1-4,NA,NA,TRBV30,TGTGCCTGGAACACGGGGGGGAATGAAAAACTGTTTTTT,CAWNTGGNEKLFF
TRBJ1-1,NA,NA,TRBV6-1,TGTGCCAGCAGTGAAGCAGCGGAGTTGAACACTGAAGCTTTCTTT,CASSEAAELNTEAFF
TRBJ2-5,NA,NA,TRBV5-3,TGTGCCAGAAGCCTGGGGAGCATAAAAGAGACCCAGTACTTC,CARSLGSIKETQYF
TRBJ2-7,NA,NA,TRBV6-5,TGTGCCAGCAGTTACTCGAACGGGGGAGAGCAGTACTTC,CASSYSNGGEQYF
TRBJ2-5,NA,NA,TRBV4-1,TGCGCCAGCAGCCAGGAACTTCCGTCGGGTGGGGAGACCCAGTACTTC,CASSQELPSGGETQYF